The source of this T cell receptor beta chain is a study of chronic HIV infection and antiretroviral therapy. TCRdb passed the 5' RACE reads through MiXCR, listing each CDR3 protein once. The data contain roughly 48,000 distinct CDR3 sequences, approximately 19% of them singletons. In this sample, this clonotype turned up a few times. The CDR3 loop spans 13 amino acids. Trimming left V 4 bases short and J 5 bases short, with 12 bases between. Germline V gene lookup returns CDR1 SGHDT and CDR2 YYEEEE. The chain couples TRBV5-6 to TRBJ2-5, with D hard to call. This TCR derives from an adult who had HIV and had not received antiretroviral therapy, or was an uninfected healthy control (not recorded which). The sample consisted of peripheral blood. The CDR3 nucleotides are TGTGCCAGCAGCATTAGAGGTTTGGAGACCCAGTACTTC. It yields the protein CASSIRGLETQYF. The whole variable domain, filled in from reference TRBV5-6 and TRBJ2-5, reads DAGVTQSPTHLIKTRGQQVTLRCSPKSGHDTVSWYQQALGQGPQFIFQYYEEEERQRGNFPDRFSGHQFPNYSSELNVNALLLGDSALYLCASSIRGLETQYFGPGTRLLVL.